These T cell receptor beta chains were read from a single sample in a study of vaccination and CD4 T cells after COVID-19. Each CDR3 protein is one row after TCRdb ran MiXCR on the PCR reads. Of some 10,000 distinct CDR3 sequences listed, approximately 57% are singletons. These TCRs are of unknown antigen specificity. The sample comprised CD4+ T cells from blood, cultured in vitro. The receptors shown here come from a human donor in good health. CDR3s include the opening cysteine and the closing phenylalanine or tryptophan. The order of the fields is CDR3 protein, CDR3 DNA, V gene, J gene, clone size, CDR3 length, D gene. A D gene is named only where the DNA matches it firmly. Some rows have no size entry. The others give once, few or many, or a class for an expanded clone.

CASSWTGGSGNTIYF	TGTGCCAGCAGTTGGACAGGGGGCTCTGGAAACACCATATATTTT	TRBV6-2/TRBV6-3	TRBJ1-3	once	15	TRBD1
CASSYFQASGEQYF	TGTGCCAGCAGTTACTTTCAGGCCTCGGGCGAGCAGTACTTC	TRBV6-5	TRBJ2-7	few	14	.
CASSLAIPPYEQYF	TGTGCCAGCAGCTTGGCTATACCTCCCTACGAGCAGTACTTC	TRBV11-2	TRBJ2-7	few	14	.
CSARGQGFSNQPQHF	TGCAGTGCTAGGGGACAGGGATTTAGCAATCAGCCCCAGCATTTT	TRBV20-1	TRBJ1-5	.	15	TRBD1
CASSSRPSGNADTQYF	TGTGCCAGCAGCTCGCGCCCTAGCGGGAACGCAGATACGCAGTATTTT	TRBV7-8	TRBJ2-3	.	16	TRBD2
CSASLQVDQPQHF	TGCAGTGCTAGTCTACAGGTTGATCAGCCCCAGCATTTT	TRBV20-1	TRBJ1-5	.	13	.
CSAIAGGPWQFF	TGCAGTGCGATAGCGGGAGGGCCATGGCAGTTCTTC	TRBV20-1	TRBJ2-1	.	12	TRBD2
CASRLTAMNTEAFF	TGTGCCAGCAGGCTGACAGCAATGAACACTGAAGCTTTCTTT	TRBV27	TRBJ1-1	.	14	.
CASSLAGSNQPQHF	TGTGCCAGCAGCTTAGCAGGGAGCAATCAGCCCCAGCATTTT	TRBV7-9	TRBJ1-5	once	14	.
CASRHQGETQYF	TGTGCCAGCAGACACCAGGGGGAGACCCAGTACTTC	TRBV7-2	TRBJ2-5	.	12	.
CASSLAAGNTIYF	TGTGCCAGCAGCTTAGCTGCGGGAAACACCATATATTTT	TRBV7-9	TRBJ1-3	.	13	.
CSAIRPGGGNQPQHF	TGCAGTGCTATCCGACCAGGGGGGGGCAATCAGCCCCAGCATTTT	TRBV20-1	TRBJ1-5	few	15	TRBD1
CATTRGDASYGYTF	TGTGCCACCACCCGGGGGGACGCAAGCTATGGCTACACCTTC	TRBV6-1	TRBJ1-2	few	14	.
CASDPDLNTEAFF	TGTGCTAGTGACCCGGACCTAAACACTGAAGCTTTCTTT	TRBV12-5	TRBJ1-1	.	13	.
CASSSSTGELFF	TGTGCCAGCAGTTCCAGCACCGGGGAGCTGTTTTTT	TRBV6-5	TRBJ2-2	few	12	.
CASSLVPYEQYF	TGTGCCAGCAGCTTAGTGCCCTACGAGCAGTACTTC	TRBV7-2	TRBJ2-7	.	12	.
CASSRDPRGEETQYF	TGTGCCAGCAGCCGTGACCCTAGAGGGGAAGAGACCCAGTACTTC	TRBV5-3	TRBJ2-5	.	15	.
CASSLDEVEQYF	TGTGCCAGCAGCTTAGATGAGGTCGAGCAGTACTTC	TRBV7-9	TRBJ2-7	.	12	.
CASSRQPGQGASGYTF	TGTGCCAGCAGCCGACAACCGGGACAGGGGGCGTCTGGCTACACCTTC	TRBV27	TRBJ1-2	.	16	TRBD1
CASSLERLGGSTGELFF	TGTGCCAGCAGCTTAGAGAGACTGGGAGGTTCCACCGGGGAGCTGTTTTTT	TRBV7-9	TRBJ2-2	few	17	.
CASSAHKAGELFF	TGCGCCAGCAGCGCTCACAAGGCCGGGGAGCTGTTTTTT	TRBV10-2	TRBJ2-2	.	13	.
CASSSDSSYGYTF	TGTGCCAGCAGCTCAGACAGCTCCTATGGCTACACCTTC	TRBV7-7	TRBJ1-2	few	13	.
CSARGGSYSNQPQHF	TGCAGTGCTAGGGGAGGCAGTTATAGCAATCAGCCCCAGCATTTT	TRBV20-1	TRBJ1-5	few	15	.
CASRSLMRGHLTEAFF	TGTGCCAGCAGGAGTCTCATGCGGGGACACCTGACTGAAGCTTTCTTT	TRBV11-2	TRBJ1-1	.	16	.
CSARRDSRAYTEAFF	TGCAGTGCTAGGCGGGACTCAAGGGCCTACACTGAAGCTTTCTTT	TRBV20-1	TRBJ1-1	.	15	.
CASITRMANEQFF	TGTGCCAGCATAACCCGAATGGCCAATGAGCAGTTCTTC	TRBV6-1	TRBJ2-1	.	13	.
CASSQKFGDTNYGYTF	TGTGCCAGCAGCCAGAAGTTCGGGGACACCAACTATGGCTACACCTTC	TRBV14	TRBJ1-2	.	16	.
CASSLERGRRNSPLHF	TGTGCCAGCAGCTTAGAGAGGGGGCGCAGGAATTCACCCCTCCACTTT	TRBV7-9	TRBJ1-6	few	16	TRBD1
CSARTGGRGQYF	TGCAGTGCTAGGACAGGGGGTAGGGGCCAGTACTTC	TRBV20-1	TRBJ2-5	.	12	TRBD1
CSASIRGRAGDEQFF	TGCAGTGCTAGTATCCGCGGGAGGGCCGGCGATGAGCAGTTCTTC	TRBV20-1	TRBJ2-1	few	15	TRBD2
CASSLQGYSDTQYF	TGTGCCAGCAGTTTACAGGGTTATTCAGATACGCAGTATTTT	TRBV2	TRBJ2-3	.	14	.
CAIRDFRRGYGYTF	TGTGCCATCAGAGACTTTCGGAGGGGCTATGGCTACACCTTC	TRBV10-3	TRBJ1-2	.	14	.
CASSFEQGVKNIQYF	TGTGCCAGCAGTTTTGAACAGGGAGTCAAAAACATTCAGTACTTC	TRBV28	TRBJ2-4	.	15	.
CASSELSNTGELFF	TGTGCCAGCAGTGAACTCTCTAACACCGGGGAGCTGTTTTTT	TRBV6-1	TRBJ2-2	once	14	.
CASSKAWIPGQETQYF	TGTGCCAGCAGCAAAGCGTGGATCCCAGGGCAAGAGACCCAGTACTTC	TRBV21-1	TRBJ2-5	.	16	.
CASTGRGGTGELFF	TGTGCCAGCACGGGACGAGGGGGCACCGGGGAGCTGTTTTTT	TRBV6-1	TRBJ2-2	once	14	.
CASSPDRGEAFF	TGTGCCAGCAGCCCCGATCGCGGTGAAGCTTTCTTT	TRBV5-6	TRBJ1-1	few	12	.
CASSSTGQSGELFF	TGTGCCAGCAGTTCCACCGGACAATCCGGGGAGCTGTTTTTT	TRBV6-2/TRBV6-3	TRBJ2-2	.	14	.
CASSLSTRETQYF	TGTGCCAGCAGCTTATCCACCCGGGAGACCCAGTACTTC	TRBV7-2	TRBJ2-5	.	13	.
CASSYSKGSENYGYTF	TGTGCCAGCAGTTATTCTAAGGGCAGCGAAAACTATGGCTACACCTTC	TRBV6-5	TRBJ1-2	.	16	.
CASSLGRRAQETQYF	TGTGCCAGCAGCTTGGGCAGGAGAGCCCAAGAGACCCAGTACTTC	TRBV5-6	TRBJ2-5	.	15	.
CASIHSVGQETQYF	TGTGCCAGCATCCACTCCGTAGGTCAAGAGACCCAGTACTTC	TRBV6-1	TRBJ2-5	.	14	.
CASSEWGYTF	TGTGCCAGCAGTGAATGGGGCTACACCTTC	TRBV6-1	TRBJ1-2	few	10	.
CASSVTGSSYNSPLHF	TGTGCCAGCAGCGTCACAGGGAGCTCCTATAATTCACCCCTCCACTTT	TRBV6-2/TRBV6-3	TRBJ1-6	few	16	.
CASSEEVGLLETQYF	TGTGCCAGCAGTGAAGAAGTAGGACTCCTGGAGACCCAGTACTTC	TRBV2	TRBJ2-5	few	15	.
CSAWDREGSPLHF	TGCAGTGCTTGGGACAGGGAGGGTTCACCCCTCCACTTT	TRBV20-1	TRBJ1-6	few	13	TRBD1
CASTPGVTGQGATGELFF	TGTGCCAGCACCCCCGGGGTTACGGGACAGGGGGCAACCGGGGAGCTGTTTTTT	TRBV5-4	TRBJ2-2	.	18	TRBD1
CSARRPGTTNTGELFF	TGCAGTGCTAGGAGGCCGGGCACGACGAACACCGGGGAGCTGTTTTTT	TRBV20-1	TRBJ2-2	.	16	.
CASSLDRTAGNTIYF	TGTGCCAGCAGCTTAGATCGAACCGCCGGAAACACCATATATTTT	TRBV11-2	TRBJ1-3	.	15	.
CAWSKHLGGYTF	TGTGCCTGGAGCAAACACTTGGGGGGCTACACCTTC	TRBV30	TRBJ1-2	.	12	.
CASSLGQETQYF	TGTGCCAGCAGCTTGGGCCAAGAGACCCAGTACTTC	TRBV11-3	TRBJ2-5	.	12	.
CASGRSNQPQHF	TGTGCCAGTGGCAGAAGCAATCAGCCCCAGCATTTT	TRBV19	TRBJ1-5	.	12	.
CASSLWTGDGNQPQHF	TGTGCCAGCAGCCTTTGGACAGGGGATGGCAATCAGCCCCAGCATTTT	TRBV5-6	TRBJ1-5	.	16	TRBD1
CAISESGGGTNTGELFF	TGTGCCATCAGTGAGTCTGGCGGGGGAACGAACACCGGGGAGCTGTTTTTT	TRBV10-3	TRBJ2-2	.	17	TRBD2
CASSPGAPSLGYF	TGCGCCAGCAGCCCAGGGGCGCCTAGCCTCGGGTACTTC	TRBV7-2	TRBJ2-7	.	13	.
CASSPQNIRVSSPLHF	TGTGCCAGCAGTCCACAGAACATTCGGGTGTCTTCACCCCTCCACTTT	TRBV6-1	TRBJ1-6	.	16	.
CASSLSSNQPQHF	TGTGCCAGCAGTTTGAGTAGCAATCAGCCCCAGCATTTT	TRBV28	TRBJ1-5	few	13	.
CASSQQTGTTNSYEQYF	TGTGCCAGCAGCCAACAAACGGGAACAACCAACTCCTACGAGCAGTACTTC	TRBV4-2	TRBJ2-7	.	17	.
CASSRGAGILNTEAFF	TGTGCCAGTAGTCGCGGGGCAGGAATCTTGAACACTGAAGCTTTCTTT	TRBV19	TRBJ1-1	.	16	.